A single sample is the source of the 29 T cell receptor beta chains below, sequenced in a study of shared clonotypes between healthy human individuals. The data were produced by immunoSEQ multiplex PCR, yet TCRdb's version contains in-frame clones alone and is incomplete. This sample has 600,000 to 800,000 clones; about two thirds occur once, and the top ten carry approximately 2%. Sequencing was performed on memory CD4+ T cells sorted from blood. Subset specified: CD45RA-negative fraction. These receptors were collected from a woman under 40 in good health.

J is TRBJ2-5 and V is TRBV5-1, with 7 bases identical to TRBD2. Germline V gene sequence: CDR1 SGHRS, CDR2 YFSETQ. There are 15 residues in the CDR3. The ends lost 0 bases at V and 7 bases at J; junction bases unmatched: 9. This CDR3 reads CASSLGSGTTSTQYF. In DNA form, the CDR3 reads TGCGCCAGCAGCTTGGGGAGCGGGACGACTTCGACCCAGTACTTC.

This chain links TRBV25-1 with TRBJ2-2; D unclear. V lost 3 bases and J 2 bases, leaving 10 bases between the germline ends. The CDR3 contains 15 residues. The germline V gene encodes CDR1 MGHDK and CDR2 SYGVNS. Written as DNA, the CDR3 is TGTGCCAGCAGTGATGGCAGAGACAACACCGGGGAGCTGTTTTTT. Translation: CASSDGRDNTGELFF.

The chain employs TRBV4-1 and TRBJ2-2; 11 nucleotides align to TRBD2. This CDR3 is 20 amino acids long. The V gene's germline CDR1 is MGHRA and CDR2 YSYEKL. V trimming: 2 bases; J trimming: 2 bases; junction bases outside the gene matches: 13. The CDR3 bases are TGCGCCAGCAGCCAACTCGGGGCTAGCGGGAGGACACATAACACCGGGGAGCTGTTTTTT. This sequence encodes CASSQLGASGRTHNTGELFF.

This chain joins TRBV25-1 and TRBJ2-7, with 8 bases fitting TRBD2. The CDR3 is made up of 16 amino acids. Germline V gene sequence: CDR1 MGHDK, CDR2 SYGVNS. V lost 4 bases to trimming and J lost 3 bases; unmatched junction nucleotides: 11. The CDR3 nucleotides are TGTGCCAGCAGTGGAGGGCCGCTAGCGGGCATCTACGAGCAGTACTTC. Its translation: CASSGGPLAGIYEQYF.

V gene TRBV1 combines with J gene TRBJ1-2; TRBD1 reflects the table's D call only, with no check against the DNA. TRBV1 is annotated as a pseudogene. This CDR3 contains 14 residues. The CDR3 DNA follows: TGCACCAGCAGCCAACTACAGGGGCCCTATGGCTACACCTTC. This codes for CTSSQLQGPYGYTF.

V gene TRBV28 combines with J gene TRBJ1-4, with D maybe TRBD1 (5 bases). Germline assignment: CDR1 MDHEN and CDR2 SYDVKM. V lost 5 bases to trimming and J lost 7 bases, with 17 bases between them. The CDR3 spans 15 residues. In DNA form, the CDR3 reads TGTGCCAGCAGTCCTGGGGGGACTGAGGGTGAAAAACTGTTTTTT. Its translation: CASSPGGTEGEKLFF.

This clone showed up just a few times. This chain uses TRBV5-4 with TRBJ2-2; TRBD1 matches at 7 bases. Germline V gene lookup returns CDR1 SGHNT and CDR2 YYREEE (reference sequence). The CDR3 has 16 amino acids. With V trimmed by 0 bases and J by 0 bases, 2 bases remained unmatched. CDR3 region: CASSLVQGANTGELFF. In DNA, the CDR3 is TGTGCCAGCAGCTTGGTCCAGGGGGCGAACACCGGGGAGCTGTTTTTT.

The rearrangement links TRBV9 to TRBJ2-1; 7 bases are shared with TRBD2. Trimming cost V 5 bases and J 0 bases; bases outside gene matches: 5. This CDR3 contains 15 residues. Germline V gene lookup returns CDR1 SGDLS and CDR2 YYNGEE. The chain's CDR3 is CASSPERGSYNEQFF. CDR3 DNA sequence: TGTGCCAGCAGTCCCGAGCGGGGCTCCTACAATGAGCAGTTCTTC.

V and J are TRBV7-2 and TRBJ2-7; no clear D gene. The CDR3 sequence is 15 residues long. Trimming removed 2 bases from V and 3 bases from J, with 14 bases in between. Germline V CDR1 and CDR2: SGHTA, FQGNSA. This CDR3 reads CASSLKGIGVYEQYF. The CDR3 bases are TGTGCCAGCAGCTTAAAGGGAATTGGAGTCTACGAGCAGTACTTC.

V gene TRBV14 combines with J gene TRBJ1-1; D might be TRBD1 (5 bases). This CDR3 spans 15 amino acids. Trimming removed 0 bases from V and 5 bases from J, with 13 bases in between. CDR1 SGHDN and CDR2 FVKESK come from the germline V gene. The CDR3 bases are TGTGCCAGCAGCCAAGATCGGGGCGGAGTAACTGAAGCTTTCTTT. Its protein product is CASSQDRGGVTEAFF.

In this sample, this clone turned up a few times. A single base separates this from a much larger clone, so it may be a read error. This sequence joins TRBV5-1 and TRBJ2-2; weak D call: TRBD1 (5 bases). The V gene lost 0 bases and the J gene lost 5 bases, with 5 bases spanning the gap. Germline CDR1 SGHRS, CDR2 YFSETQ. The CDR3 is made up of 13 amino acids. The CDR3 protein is CASSLGQTGELFF. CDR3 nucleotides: TGCGCCAGCAGCTTGGGACAGACCGGGGAGCTGTTTTTT.

The CDR3 DNA is TGTGCCAGCAGTCCCCTCCAGAAACAAGAGACCCAGTACTTC. It is translated as CASSPLQKQETQYF. The V gene is TRBV27, the J gene TRBJ2-5, with D unresolved. V lost 5 bases and J 2 bases, leaving 12 bases between the germline ends. The CDR3 length is 14 residues. In germline, CDR1 is MNHEY, CDR2 SMNVEV (reference sequence).

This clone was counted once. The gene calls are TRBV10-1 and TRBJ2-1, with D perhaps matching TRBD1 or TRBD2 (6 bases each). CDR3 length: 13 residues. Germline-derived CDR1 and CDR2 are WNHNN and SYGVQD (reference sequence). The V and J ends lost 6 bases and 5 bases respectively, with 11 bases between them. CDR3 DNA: TGCGCCAGCAGGGGGGGCCTGGACAATGAGCAGTTCTTC. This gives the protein CASRGGLDNEQFF.

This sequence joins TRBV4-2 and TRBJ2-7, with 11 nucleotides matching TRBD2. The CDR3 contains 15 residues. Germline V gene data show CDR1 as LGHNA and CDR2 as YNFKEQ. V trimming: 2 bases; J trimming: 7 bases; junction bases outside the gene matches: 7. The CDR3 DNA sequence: TGTGCCAGCAGCCAACGTGTAGCGGGAGGGCCGGAGCAGTACTTC. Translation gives CASSQRVAGGPEQYF.

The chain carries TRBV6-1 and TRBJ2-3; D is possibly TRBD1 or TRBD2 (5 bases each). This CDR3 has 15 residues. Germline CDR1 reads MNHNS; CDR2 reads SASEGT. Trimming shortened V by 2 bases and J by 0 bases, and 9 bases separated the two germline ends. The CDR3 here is CASSEYWGSTDTQYF. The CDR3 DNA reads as TGTGCCAGCAGTGAATATTGGGGGAGCACAGATACGCAGTATTTT.

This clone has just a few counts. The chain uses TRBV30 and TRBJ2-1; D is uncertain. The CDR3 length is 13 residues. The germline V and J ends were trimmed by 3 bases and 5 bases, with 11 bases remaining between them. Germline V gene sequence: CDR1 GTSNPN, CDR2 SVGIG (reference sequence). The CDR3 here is CAWRGTADNEQFF. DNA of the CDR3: TGTGCCTGGAGGGGAACAGCCGACAATGAGCAGTTCTTC.

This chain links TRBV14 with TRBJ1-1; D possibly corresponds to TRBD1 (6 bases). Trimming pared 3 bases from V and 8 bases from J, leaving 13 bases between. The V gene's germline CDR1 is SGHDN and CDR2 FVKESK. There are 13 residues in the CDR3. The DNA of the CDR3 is TGTGCCAGCAGCCATCCCGGGGGCGGAGAAGCTTTCTTT. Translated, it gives CASSHPGGGEAFF.

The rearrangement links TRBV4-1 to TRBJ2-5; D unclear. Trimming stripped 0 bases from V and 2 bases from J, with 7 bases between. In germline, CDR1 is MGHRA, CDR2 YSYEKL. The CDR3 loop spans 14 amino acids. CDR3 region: CASSQDAWQETQYF. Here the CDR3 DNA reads TGCGCCAGCAGCCAAGATGCCTGGCAAGAGACCCAGTACTTC.

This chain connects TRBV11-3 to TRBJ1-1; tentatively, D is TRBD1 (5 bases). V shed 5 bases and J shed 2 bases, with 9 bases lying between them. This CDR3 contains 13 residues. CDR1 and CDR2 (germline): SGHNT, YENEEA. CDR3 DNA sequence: TGTGCCAGCAGCGCGACAGTTAACACTGAAGCTTTCTTT. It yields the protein CASSATVNTEAFF.

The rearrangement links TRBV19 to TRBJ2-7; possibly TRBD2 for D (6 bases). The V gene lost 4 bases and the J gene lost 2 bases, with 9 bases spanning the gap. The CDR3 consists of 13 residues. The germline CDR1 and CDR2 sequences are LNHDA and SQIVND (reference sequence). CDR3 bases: TGTGCCAGTAGTAGGGGGGAGGCCTACGAGCAGTACTTC. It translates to CASSRGEAYEQYF.

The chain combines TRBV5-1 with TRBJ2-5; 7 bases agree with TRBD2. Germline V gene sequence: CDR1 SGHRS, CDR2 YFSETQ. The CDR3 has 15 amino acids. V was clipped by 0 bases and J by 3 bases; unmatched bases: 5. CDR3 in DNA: TGCGCCAGCAGCTTGGGAGCGGGACTCAAAGAGACCCAGTACTTC. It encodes CASSLGAGLKETQYF.

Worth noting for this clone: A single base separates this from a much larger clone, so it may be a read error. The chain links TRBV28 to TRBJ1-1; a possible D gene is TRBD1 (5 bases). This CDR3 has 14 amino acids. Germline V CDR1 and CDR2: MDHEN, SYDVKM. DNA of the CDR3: TGTACCAGCACTCAGGGTTCAATGAACACTGAAGCTTTCTTT. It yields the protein CTSTQGSMNTEAFF.

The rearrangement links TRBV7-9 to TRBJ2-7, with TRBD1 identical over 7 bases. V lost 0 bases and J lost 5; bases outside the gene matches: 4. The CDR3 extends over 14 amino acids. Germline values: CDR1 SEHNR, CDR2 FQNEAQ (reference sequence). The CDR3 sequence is CASSLAGGSDEQYF. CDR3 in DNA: TGTGCCAGCAGCTTAGCAGGGGGCAGCGACGAGCAGTACTTC.

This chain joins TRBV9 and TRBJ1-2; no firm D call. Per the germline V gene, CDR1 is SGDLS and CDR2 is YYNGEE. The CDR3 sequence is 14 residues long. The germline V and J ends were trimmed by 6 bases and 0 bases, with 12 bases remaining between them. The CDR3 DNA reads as TGTGCCAGCACCAGACGGTCAGCTAACTATGGCTACACCTTC. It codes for CASTRRSANYGYTF.

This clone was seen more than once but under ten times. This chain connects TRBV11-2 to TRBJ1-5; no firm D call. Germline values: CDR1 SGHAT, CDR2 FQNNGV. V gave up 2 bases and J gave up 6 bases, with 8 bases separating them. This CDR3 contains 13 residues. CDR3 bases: TGTGCCAGCAGCTTACACTCGAGTCAGCCCCAGCATTTT. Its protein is CASSLHSSQPQHF.

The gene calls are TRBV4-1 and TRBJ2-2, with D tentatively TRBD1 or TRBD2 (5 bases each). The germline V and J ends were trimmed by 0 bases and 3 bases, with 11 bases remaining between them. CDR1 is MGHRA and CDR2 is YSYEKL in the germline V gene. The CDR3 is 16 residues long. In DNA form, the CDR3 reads TGCGCCAGCAGCCAAGAAGCAGGGCGGGACACCGGGGAGCTGTTTTTT. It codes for CASSQEAGRDTGELFF.

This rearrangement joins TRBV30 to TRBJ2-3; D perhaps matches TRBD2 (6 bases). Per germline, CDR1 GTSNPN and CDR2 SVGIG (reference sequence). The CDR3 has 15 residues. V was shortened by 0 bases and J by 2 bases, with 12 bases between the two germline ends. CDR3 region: CAWSVRRDPTDTQYF. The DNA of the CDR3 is TGTGCCTGGAGTGTACGGCGGGACCCCACAGATACGCAGTATTTT.

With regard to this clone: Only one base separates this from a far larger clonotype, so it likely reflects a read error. Written as DNA, the CDR3 is TGTGCCAGCAGCCAAGTGGGCGGGAAGGGGACCGGGGAGCTGTTTTTT. Amino acid sequence: CASSQVGGKGTGELFF. The genes are TRBV4-2 and TRBJ2-2; perhaps TRBD2 as D (6 bases). V dropped 1 base and J dropped 5 bases, with 14 bases sitting between them. Germline V gene sequence: CDR1 LGHNA, CDR2 YNFKEQ. This CDR3 is built from 16 residues.

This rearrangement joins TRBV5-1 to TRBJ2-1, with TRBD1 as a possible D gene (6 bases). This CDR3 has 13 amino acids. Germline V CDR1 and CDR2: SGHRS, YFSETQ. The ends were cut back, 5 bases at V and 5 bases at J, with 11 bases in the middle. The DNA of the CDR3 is TGCGCCAGCAGTACCGACAGGCACAATGAGCAGTTCTTC. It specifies CASSTDRHNEQFF.